These 10 T cell receptor beta chains share one sample of origin, sequenced in a study of vaccination effects on CD4 cells after COVID-19. Around day 10 of culture, CD4+ T cells were separated out. Vaccination of participants consisted of two doses of either the BNT162b2 or mRNA-1273 vaccine. For these TCRs, the target antigens are not known. Profiling relied on immunoSEQ multiplex PCR, and the TCRdb table lists in-frame clones only, not all of them. The table shows approximately 74,000 clones, with around 69% occurring only once. The sample in question was CD4+ T cells from PBMCs cultured without peptide, obtained after COVID-19 vaccination. These receptors originate from a human donor who received a COVID-19 vaccine.

The chain is built from TRBV6-5 and TRBJ1-3, with D perhaps matching TRBD1 (5 bases). Trimming stripped 5 bases from V and 8 bases from J, with 16 bases between. This CDR3 has 14 residues. Looked up from germline, CDR1 is MNHEY and CDR2 is SVGAGI. CDR3 region: CASSRQLAPDTIYF. The CDR3 DNA follows: TGTGCCAGCAGTAGACAGCTGGCCCCCGACACCATATATTTT.

The CDR3 DNA sequence: TGTGCCAGTGATTCGACAGGGGTGAATGAAAAACTGTTTTTT. This gives the protein CASDSTGVNEKLFF. J is TRBJ1-4 and V is TRBV2, with 8 nucleotides matching TRBD1. CDR1 and CDR2 from the germline V gene are SNHLY and FYNNEI. The CDR3 length is 14 residues. The trim removed 9 bases at V and 5 bases at J, leaving 8 bases unmatched.

The chain has TRBV3-1 (or the pseudogene TRBV3-2) and TRBJ2-3, with 7 nucleotides matching TRBD2. There are 12 residues in the CDR3. Trimming cost V 5 bases and J 6 bases; bases outside gene matches: 2. Germline-derived CDR1 and CDR2 are LGHDT and YNNKEL (reference sequence). The DNA of the CDR3 is TGTGCCAGCAGCGGACTAGACGATACGCAGTATTTT. It is translated as CASSGLDDTQYF.

In its sample, this clone was seen a few times. The chain has TRBV28 and TRBJ1-2, with no clear D. This CDR3 contains 12 residues. With 5 bases removed from V and 7 bases from J, the gap between germline ends came to 11 bases. Per the germline V gene, CDR1 is MDHEN and CDR2 is SYDVKM. In nucleotides, the CDR3 is TGTGCCAGCAGTGGGGTAGTCCGTGGCTACACCTTC. Encoded protein: CASSGVVRGYTF.

This chain joins TRBV24-1 and TRBJ2-3; possibly TRBD1 for D (5 bases). This CDR3 is built from 18 residues. CDR1 and CDR2 from the germline V gene are KGHDR and SFDVKD. Trimming shortened V by 2 bases and J by 0 bases, and 17 bases separated the two germline ends. This chain's CDR3 is CATSDSAPGAGSTDTQYF. In DNA form, the CDR3 reads TGTGCCACCAGTGATTCGGCCCCTGGGGCCGGGAGCACAGATACGCAGTATTTT.

The chain carries TRBV18 and TRBJ2-5; perhaps TRBD2 as D (5 bases). Looked up from germline, CDR1 is KGHSH and CDR2 is LQKENI. Trimming cost V 2 bases and J 5 bases, with 24 bases left between them. The CDR3 spans 18 residues. The CDR3 DNA reads as TGTGCCAGCTCACCAGCATCGGGCCCGGGGATATATGGTGAGACCCAGTACTTC. It specifies CASSPASGPGIYGETQYF.

The rearrangement uses TRBV19 and TRBJ1-2, with 7 bases fitting TRBD1. V dropped 3 bases and J dropped 7; count of bases not matched to a gene: 5. Germline V lookup: CDR1 LNHDA, CDR2 SQIVND (reference sequence). The CDR3 has 13 amino acids. As DNA, the CDR3 is TGTGCCAGTAGTATCGCGCAGGGGGTTGGCTACACCTTC. This codes for CASSIAQGVGYTF.

The chain links TRBV7-3 to TRBJ2-5, with TRBD1 matching 12 bases. CDR3 length equals 16 residues. CDR1 and CDR2 (germline): SGHTA, FQGTGA. V was pared by 3 bases and J by 4 bases, with 6 bases of the junction left unmatched. The CDR3 region is CASSFSGTGGGETQYF. CDR3 coding DNA: TGTGCCAGCAGCTTCTCCGGGACAGGGGGCGGAGAGACCCAGTACTTC.

The chain links TRBV3-1 (or the pseudogene TRBV3-2) to TRBJ1-4, with D perhaps matching TRBD1 (5 bases). This CDR3 is 17 amino acids long. Between the trimmed V and J ends, which lost 0 bases and 5 bases, there was a span of 16 bases. Germline-derived CDR1 and CDR2 are LGHDT and YNNKEL (reference sequence). The chain's CDR3 is CASSQDPKGRPNEKLFF. Written as DNA, the CDR3 is TGTGCCAGCAGCCAAGATCCTAAGGGACGGCCAAATGAAAAACTGTTTTTT.

This chain links TRBV18 with TRBJ2-1; 9 bases align to TRBD2. The V segment lost 3 bases and the J segment 6 bases; nucleotides outside the gene matches: 9. In germline, CDR1 is KGHSH, CDR2 LQKENI. The CDR3 is 16 residues long. The CDR3 DNA follows: TGTGCCAGCTCACCCGCCGGACTAGCGAGGATCAATGAGCAGTTCTTC. This sequence encodes CASSPAGLARINEQFF.